The 31 T cell receptor beta chains below were found in one sample sequenced in a study of Ad26.COV2.S vaccination and SARS-CoV-2 variants. Repertoires were generated with immunoSEQ multiplex PCR, while TCRdb's copy carries only in-frame clones and drops some. This sample has about 680,000 clones, with more than 80% found just once. Treatment defined: around 19 received Ad26.COV2.S at low or high dose, single or two shots; five or six received placebo; per-sample allocation not given. Specimen acquisition occurred on day 63 following the initial vaccine or placebo injection. The material was peripheral blood, obtained in a trial of Ad26.COV2.S vaccine versus placebo. The source of these receptors is a person between 18 and 59 years old who received the Ad26.COV2.S COVID-19 vaccine or a placebo.

The gene calls are TRBV19 and TRBJ2-1, with TRBD2 matching 8 bases. The CDR3 is 18 residues long. CDR1 is LNHDA and CDR2 is SQIVND in the germline V gene (reference sequence). Losses at the gene ends were 1 base for V and 0 bases for J; bases not matched to a gene: 8. This CDR3 is CASSIGLAGVDSYNEQFF. In DNA form, the CDR3 reads TGTGCCAGTAGTATAGGGCTAGCGGGCGTCGACTCCTACAATGAGCAGTTCTTC.

The chain is built from TRBV6-5 and TRBJ1-6, with D possibly being TRBD1 (5 bases). CDR3 length equals 15 residues. Germline V lookup: CDR1 MNHEY, CDR2 SVGAGI. Trimming shortened V by 7 bases and J by 5 bases, and 15 bases separated the two germline ends. CDR3 protein: CASTDGDRNNSPLHF. The DNA for the CDR3 is TGTGCCAGCACCGACGGCGACAGAAATAATTCACCCCTCCACTTT.

V is TRBV20-1 and J is TRBJ2-3; unclear D gene. CDR1 is DFQATT and CDR2 is SNEGSKA in the germline V gene (reference sequence). V lost 2 bases to trimming and J lost 6 bases, with 6 bases between them. The CDR3 sequence is 11 residues long. The CDR3 bases are TGCAGTGCTAGAATAGGGGATACGCAGTATTTT. It translates to CSARIGDTQYF.

This clone was observed a handful of times. The chain has TRBV7-9 and TRBJ2-7; possibly TRBD1 for D (6 bases). This CDR3 is built from 12 residues. The germline V gene encodes CDR1 SEHNR and CDR2 FQNEAQ (reference sequence). Trimming cost V 4 bases and J 4 bases, with 8 bases left between them. The chain's CDR3 is CASSSDRYEQYF. The CDR3, as DNA: TGTGCCAGCAGCTCGGACAGATACGAGCAGTACTTC.

This chain uses TRBV5-1 with TRBJ2-7; 8 nucleotides match TRBD1. The CDR3 contains 15 residues. Germline V gene data show CDR1 as SGHRS and CDR2 as YFSETQ. J gave up 4 bases and V 4 bases, and 10 bases lay outside the gene matches. CDR3 sequence: CASSPGTGQKYEQYF. CDR3 coding DNA: TGCGCCAGCAGCCCGGGGACAGGACAGAAATACGAGCAGTACTTC.

The chain recombines TRBV24-1 with TRBJ2-3, with D perhaps matching TRBD1 (6 bases). The CDR3 spans 17 residues. The V gene lost 2 bases and the J gene lost 0 bases, with 14 bases spanning the gap. From germline, CDR1 is KGHDR and CDR2 SFDVKD. CDR3: CATSDSPGHTSTDTQYF. In DNA form, the CDR3 reads TGTGCCACCAGTGATTCTCCGGGACACACTAGCACAGATACGCAGTATTTT.

J is TRBJ2-7 and V is TRBV3-1 (or the pseudogene TRBV3-2); no definite D call. V was clipped by 1 base and J by 0 bases, with 16 bases between them. Per germline, CDR1 LGHDT and CDR2 YNNKEL (reference sequence). This CDR3 is built from 17 residues. The DNA for the CDR3 is TGTGCCAGCAGCCAAGGGTTTACAGCGAGAGCCTCCTACGAGCAGTACTTC. Translation: CASSQGFTARASYEQYF.

A note on this clone: Other DNA sequences in the sample encode the same CDR3. The chain uses TRBV9 and TRBJ2-1; TRBD2 aligns across 7 bases. The V gene end was trimmed by 1 base and the J gene end by 4 bases; junction bases not matched to a gene: 2. The CDR3 has 14 residues. Germline loops: CDR1 SGDLS, CDR2 YYNGEE. CDR3 nucleotide sequence: TGTGCCAGCAGCGTAACGGGGGGTTACAATGAGCAGTTCTTC. It encodes CASSVTGGYNEQFF.

As regards this clone: Other DNA sequences within the sample encode an identical CDR3. This chain connects TRBV6-4 to TRBJ2-3, with TRBD2 matching 8 bases. Trimming took 0 bases from V and 1 from J; bases not matched to a gene: 3. The CDR3 runs 16 residues. CDR1 is MRHNA, CDR2 SNTAGT, per germline. The CDR3 DNA reads as TGTGCCAGCAGTGACTCAAGCGGGGGAGGCACAGATACGCAGTATTTT. Residues: CASSDSSGGGTDTQYF.

This clone was detected once. This chain links TRBV5-4 with TRBJ1-2; D is ambiguous. Germline V gives CDR1 SGHNT, CDR2 YYREEE (reference sequence). The CDR3 contains 14 residues. Trimming shortened V by 0 bases and J by 4 bases, and 10 bases separated the two germline ends. The CDR3 loop reads CASSLAGVFYGYTF. As DNA, the CDR3 is TGTGCCAGCAGCTTGGCCGGGGTCTTCTATGGCTACACCTTC.

The chain employs TRBV18 and TRBJ2-7; 10 nucleotides agree with TRBD1. Germline V gene sequence: CDR1 KGHSH, CDR2 LQKENI. The CDR3 is 15 residues long. V trimming: 2 bases; J trimming: 3 bases; junction bases outside the gene matches: 4. CDR3 in DNA: TGTGCCAGCTCACCAAAGACAGGGGGCGTCTACGAGCAGTACTTC. Translating it yields CASSPKTGGVYEQYF.

V usage is TRBV21-1 and J usage is TRBJ2-1; the table's TRBD1 call for D was not verified on the DNA. TRBV21-1 is termed a pseudogene. This CDR3 region has 15 residues. The CDR3: CASSKQGDREYEQFF. The DNA of the CDR3 is TGTGCCAGCAGCAAACAAGGGGACAGGGAATATGAGCAGTTCTTC.

This chain connects TRBV4-1 to TRBJ2-5; a weak D match, TRBD2 (6 bases). Looked up from germline, CDR1 is MGHRA and CDR2 is YSYEKL. V was shortened by 5 bases and J by 0 bases, with 13 bases between the two germline ends. This CDR3 is 15 amino acids long. Here the CDR3 DNA reads TGCGCCAGCAGCGAACGGGGGACTTACCAAGAGACCCAGTACTTC. Residues: CASSERGTYQETQYF.

The chain is built from TRBV21-1 and TRBJ2-7; the D call TRBD1 from the table was never checked on the DNA. TRBV21-1 is annotated as a pseudogene. The CDR3 runs to 15 residues. The CDR3 protein is CASSKERGPYYEQYF. For the CDR3, the DNA is TGTGCCAGCAGCAAAGAAAGGGGGCCGTATTACGAGCAGTACTTC.

The J gene is TRBJ2-7, the V gene TRBV6-6; D is undetermined. The length of the CDR3 is 15 residues. Between the trimmed V and J ends, which lost 2 bases and 2 bases, there was a span of 13 bases. In germline, CDR1 is MNHNY, CDR2 SVGAGI (reference sequence). This CDR3 reads CASSYPMLGTYEQYF. The CDR3 DNA reads as TGTGCCAGCAGTTACCCGATGTTAGGCACCTACGAGCAGTACTTC.

In regard to this clone: The same CDR3 can be traced to other DNA sequences in this sample. The chain couples TRBV5-1 to TRBJ2-5; no reliable D call. Trimming removed 4 bases from V and 3 bases from J, with 7 bases in between. This CDR3 region has 12 residues. CDR1 is SGHRS and CDR2 is YFSETQ in the germline V gene. CDR3 sequence: CASSLLEETQYF. The CDR3 bases are TGCGCCAGCAGCCTGTTGGAAGAGACCCAGTACTTC.

This rearrangement joins TRBV3-1 (or the pseudogene TRBV3-2) to TRBJ2-1; TRBD1 matches 7 bases. V dropped 0 bases and J dropped 7; count of bases not matched to a gene: 9. Germline V gives CDR1 LGHDT, CDR2 YNNKEL (reference sequence). The CDR3 is 16 amino acids. The CDR3 DNA is TGTGCCAGCAGCCAAGAATACAGGGGAAGGGGAAATGAGCAGTTCTTC. This gives the protein CASSQEYRGRGNEQFF.

This sequence joins TRBV5-1 and TRBJ2-1; D could derive from TRBD1 or TRBD2 (5 bases each). The CDR3 sequence is 16 residues long. Germline values: CDR1 SGHRS, CDR2 YFSETQ. V lost 0 bases, J lost 6 bases, and 16 bases lay in between. CDR3 in DNA: TGCGCCAGCAGCTTGGGGGGCGGGCCAGGCCCCAATGAGCAGTTCTTC. Encoded protein: CASSLGGGPGPNEQFF.

The rearrangement uses TRBV30 and TRBJ1-6; D unresolved. V was cut by 3 bases and J by 2 bases, with 14 bases left in between. The CDR3 has 16 residues. CDR1 and CDR2 from the germline V gene are GTSNPN and SVGIG (reference sequence). The CDR3 is CAWSPGRGTYNSPLHF. As DNA, the CDR3 is TGTGCCTGGAGCCCAGGCCGTGGCACCTATAATTCACCCCTCCACTTT.

The rearrangement uses TRBV4-1 and TRBJ1-3, with 8 nucleotides matching TRBD1. Germline assignment: CDR1 MGHRA and CDR2 YSYEKL. The trim removed 0 bases at V and 0 bases at J, leaving 10 bases unmatched. The CDR3 is made up of 19 amino acids. DNA for the CDR3: TGCGCCAGCAGCCAAGATCGGAGTCAGGGGGCTCTCTCTGGAAACACCATATATTTT. It yields the protein CASSQDRSQGALSGNTIYF.

The gene calls are TRBV5-6 and TRBJ1-4; D ambiguous. The CDR3 loop spans 13 amino acids. Germline V gives CDR1 SGHDT, CDR2 YYEEEE. The V end was cut by 4 bases, the J end by 7 bases, with 11 bases between. The CDR3 coding sequence is TGTGCCAGCAGCCTCCGGGAGGCTGAAAAACTGTTTTTT. As protein: CASSLREAEKLFF. Variable domain in full (rest from reference TRBV5-6 and TRBJ1-4): DAGVTQSPTHLIKTRGQQVTLRCSPKSGHDTVSWYQQALGQGPQFIFQYYEEEERQRGNFPDRFSGHQFPNYSSELNVNALLLGDSALYLCASSLREAEKLFFGSGTQLSVL.

A single count supports this clone. The gene calls are TRBV7-6 and TRBJ2-1; D possibly corresponds to TRBD2 (6 bases). The CDR3 consists of 16 residues. Germline CDR1 reads SGHVS; CDR2 reads FNYEAQ. The V end was cut by 1 base, the J end by 9 bases, with 19 bases between. The CDR3 region is CASSLETSRGRGEQFF. The CDR3 bases are TGTGCCAGCAGCTTAGAGACTAGTCGTGGGCGAGGTGAGCAGTTCTTC.

The rearrangement uses TRBV24-1 and TRBJ2-3, with a weak D call TRBD2 (5 bases). V shed 3 bases and J shed 1 base, with 10 bases lying between them. CDR3 length: 15 residues. Germline V gene sequence: CDR1 KGHDR, CDR2 SFDVKD. CDR3 nucleotides: TGTGCCACCAGTGATCGGAGGTTCCGCACAGATACGCAGTATTTT. This gives the protein CATSDRRFRTDTQYF.

DNA of the CDR3: TGTGCCTGGAGTGCCGGGACTAGCGCGAACAATGAGCAGTTCTTC. This codes for CAWSAGTSANNEQFF. The chain has TRBV30 and TRBJ2-1; the match to TRBD2 covers 10 bases. J was trimmed by 5 bases and V by 1 base; bases with no gene match: 5. Per germline, CDR1 GTSNPN and CDR2 SVGIG (reference sequence). The CDR3 has 15 amino acids.

The chain joins TRBV18 to TRBJ1-1; maybe TRBD1 (5 bases). Germline V gene data show CDR1 as KGHSH and CDR2 as LQKENI. There are 13 residues in the CDR3. V lost 6 bases and J lost 2, with 10 bases in between. The CDR3 is CASSYGGNTEAFF. DNA of the CDR3: TGTGCCAGCTCGTATGGGGGAAACACTGAAGCTTTCTTT.

This clone appeared once. The chain has TRBV6-4 and TRBJ1-1; 7 bases align to TRBD1. The V gene's germline CDR1 is MRHNA and CDR2 SNTAGT. CDR3 length: 15 amino acids. V was clipped by 5 bases and J by 8 bases; unmatched bases: 14. The CDR3 DNA reads TGTGCCAGCAGTCCAAGGGGGCAGGATTGGGAGGAAGCTTTCTTT. Residues: CASSPRGQDWEEAFF.

The chain recombines TRBV12-3 or TRBV12-4 with TRBJ2-5; no clear D. V lost 7 bases, J lost 5 bases, and 11 bases lay in between. The CDR3 sequence is 12 residues long. CDR3 coding DNA: TGTGCCAGCACCCAACGGATCGAGACCCAGTACTTC. This sequence encodes CASTQRIETQYF.

V is TRBV18 and J is TRBJ1-1; the D gene is possibly TRBD1 (5 bases). Germline V gene lookup returns CDR1 KGHSH and CDR2 LQKENI. The CDR3 has 14 residues. With 1 base removed from V and 6 bases from J, the gap between germline ends came to 12 bases. Here the CDR3 DNA reads TGTGCCAGCTCACCACTCCAGGGAACCGCTGAAGCTTTCTTT. Translating gives CASSPLQGTAEAFF. Drawing the rest from reference TRBV18 and TRBJ1-1, the complete variable domain is NAGVMQNPRHLVRRRGQEARLRCSPMKGHSHVYWYRQLPEEGLKFMVYLQKENIIDESGMPKERFSAEFPKEGPSILRIQQVVRGDSAAYFCASSPLQGTAEAFFGQGTRLTVV.

This rearrangement joins TRBV7-2 to TRBJ2-7; 7 nucleotides agree with TRBD2. Per the germline V gene, CDR1 is SGHTA and CDR2 is FQGNSA. The CDR3 length is 15 residues. V gave up 1 base and J gave up 5 bases; unmatched junction bases: 8. The CDR3 spells CASSLDTGLGDEQYF. The CDR3 DNA is TGTGCCAGCAGCTTAGACACCGGACTAGGCGACGAGCAGTACTTC.

The rearrangement links TRBV12-3 or TRBV12-4 to TRBJ1-2; D unresolved. V was shortened by 5 bases and J by 4 bases, with 11 bases between the two germline ends. The CDR3 has 13 residues. CDR3 sequence (DNA): TGTGCCAGCAGTCCCCGCGAGGGCTATGGCTACACCTTC. Protein: CASSPREGYGYTF.

The chain combines TRBV5-1 with TRBJ1-1; D is unresolved. The germline CDR1 and CDR2 sequences are SGHRS and YFSETQ. V dropped 0 bases and J dropped 13 bases, with 13 bases sitting between them. The CDR3 length is 12 residues. The CDR3, as DNA: TGCGCCAGCAGCTTGGTAGGGCATGGAGGTTTCTTT. Translating it yields CASSLVGHGGFF.